This T cell receptor beta chain originates from a study of shared clonotypes between healthy human individuals. Study details: Three plates each covered CD4 naive and memory; CD8 naive two, CD8 memory one.

CD45RO-negative, CCR7-selected cells formed the naive CD8 fraction, which excluded terminally differentiated effector memory CD45RA+ cells. V lost 5 bases, J lost 8 bases, and 33 bases lay in between. The CDR3 spans 20 residues. Germline assignment: CDR1 LNHDA and CDR2 SQIVND (reference sequence). Only in-frame clones appear in the TCRdb table, and some are missing; sequencing was by immunoSEQ multiplex PCR. The table shows some 2,100,000 clones, with about 92% occurring only once. This TCR came from a young man in good health. Some clones in this sample may be carry-over from other donors' samples. This rearrangement joins TRBV19 to TRBJ1-4, with a weak D call TRBD1 (5 bases). The specimen was naive CD8+ T cells from PBMCs. The CDR3 protein is CASSLHLGGDGTVSGEKLFF. The CDR3 DNA reads as TGTGCCAGTAGTCTCCACCTCGGGGGGGACGGAACTGTTTCGGGCGAAAAACTGTTTTTT.